The 3 T cell receptor beta chains in this list originate from one sample, sequenced in a study of blood T cells in healthy people across ages (dated by TCRdb to 2014 to 2015). The library was obtained by 5' RACE. The instrument was an Illumina HiSeq 2500. A second PCR of 7 to 11 cycles was performed with a sample-barcoded 5' primer and a J-beta primer mix. The raw public reads went through TCRdb reprocessing: fastp at Q25, MiXCR clone calling, in-frame beta chains kept. Entries are consolidated by CDR3 protein sequence, retaining the most common genes and DNA. This sample has about 1.5 million distinct CDR3 sequences in its table, and 40% to 45% of those were observed once. About 3.8% of the sample is held by the ten biggest clonotypes. The sample comprised blood. The receptors were sampled from a woman aged 18 to 35 in good health.

The chain carries TRBV9 and TRBJ1-1, with 7 bases aligning to TRBD1. V dropped 0 bases and J dropped 10; count of bases not matched to a gene: 6. The germline CDR1 and CDR2 sequences are SGDLS and YYNGEE. The CDR3 consists of 13 residues. The CDR3 bases are TGTGCCAGCAGCGTAGAGGACAGGTCGGTAGCTTTCTTT. It codes for CASSVEDRSVAFF. Full variable domain (missing parts from reference TRBV9 and TRBJ1-1): DSGVTQTPKHLITATGQRVTLRCSPRSGDLSVYWYQQSLDQGLQFLIQYYNGEERAKGNILERFSAQQFPDLHSELNLSSLELGDSALYFCASSVEDRSVAFFGQGTRLTVV.

The rearrangement uses TRBV4-2 and TRBJ1-4; perhaps TRBD1 as D (6 bases). The CDR3 consists of 15 residues. Germline loops: CDR1 LGHNA, CDR2 YNFKEQ. V was shortened by 4 bases and J by 4 bases, with 13 bases between the two germline ends. CDR3 residues: CASSLPGTSNEKLFF. CDR3 nucleotides: TGTGCCAGCAGCCTTCCAGGGACAAGTAATGAAAAACTGTTTTTT.

The chain recombines TRBV10-3 with TRBJ2-1; 11 bases fit TRBD2. The germline gives CDR1 ENHRY, CDR2 SYGVKD. This CDR3 has 16 residues. Trimming removed 6 bases from V and 7 bases from J; junction bases left unmatched: 11. The CDR3 sequence is CAISDPSASGGNEQFF. The CDR3 bases are TGTGCCATCAGCGATCCAAGTGCTAGCGGGGGGAATGAGCAGTTCTTC.